The TCR beta chain described here comes from a study of T cells after yellow fever vaccination. Study-level results: Contaminants from the bulk population, in the form of abundant clonotypes, could be found in FACS-sorted repertoires. Among all clonotypes, a small share was observed in both CD4 and CD8 compartments.

V lost 6 bases and J 0 bases, leaving 17 bases between the germline ends. The CDR3 contains 16 residues. CDR1 is SNHLY, CDR2 FYNNEI, per germline. TCRdb ran MiXCR on the 5' RACE reads and lists one entry per CDR3 protein. The table has hundreds of thousands of distinct CDR3 sequences, around 20% seen once. This clonotype was observed a handful of times. Antigen unknown. The chain joins TRBV2 to TRBJ1-2; D is undetermined. The input for sequencing was PBMCs, taken before the yellow fever booster vaccination. This TCR was sampled from a man younger than 35 who received the YFV17D yellow fever vaccine. The chain's CDR3 is CASRGLVGFSNYGYTF. The CDR3 DNA reads as TGTGCCAGCAGGGGCCTAGTGGGATTTTCTAACTATGGCTACACCTTC.